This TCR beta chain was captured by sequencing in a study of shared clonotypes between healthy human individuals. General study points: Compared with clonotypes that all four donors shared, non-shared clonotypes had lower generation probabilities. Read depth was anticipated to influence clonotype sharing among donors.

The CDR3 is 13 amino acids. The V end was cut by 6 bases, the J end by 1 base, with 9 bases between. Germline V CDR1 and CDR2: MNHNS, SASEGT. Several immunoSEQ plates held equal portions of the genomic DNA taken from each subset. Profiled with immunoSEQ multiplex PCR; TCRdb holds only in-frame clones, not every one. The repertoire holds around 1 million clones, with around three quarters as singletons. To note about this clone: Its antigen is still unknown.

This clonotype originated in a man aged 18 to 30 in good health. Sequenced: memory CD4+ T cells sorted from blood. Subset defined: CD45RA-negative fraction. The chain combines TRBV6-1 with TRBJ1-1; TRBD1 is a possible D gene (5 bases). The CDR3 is CASRTTANTEAFF. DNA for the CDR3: TGTGCCAGCAGGACGACAGCGAACACTGAAGCTTTCTTT.